This TCR beta chain was found in a study of identical twins. The table lists this clonotype with a count of one. MiXCR, applied by TCRdb to the 5' RACE reads, yields one record per CDR3 protein. This sample has 1.5 million to 2 million distinct CDR3 sequences; about 32% occur once, and the top ten carry roughly 0.3%. Germline values: CDR1 SGHRS, CDR2 YFSETQ. With 6 bases clipped from V and 6 bases from J, the junction kept 10 bases outside the gene matches. The CDR3 runs 14 residues. The chain is built from TRBV5-1 and TRBJ2-3, with 7 bases aligning to TRBD2. The receptor's source is a newborn girl in good health. Specimen: cord blood. The CDR3 loop reads CASKFVTGGDTQYF. CDR3 nucleotides: TGCGCCAGCAAGTTCGTAACCGGGGGGGATACGCAGTATTTT.